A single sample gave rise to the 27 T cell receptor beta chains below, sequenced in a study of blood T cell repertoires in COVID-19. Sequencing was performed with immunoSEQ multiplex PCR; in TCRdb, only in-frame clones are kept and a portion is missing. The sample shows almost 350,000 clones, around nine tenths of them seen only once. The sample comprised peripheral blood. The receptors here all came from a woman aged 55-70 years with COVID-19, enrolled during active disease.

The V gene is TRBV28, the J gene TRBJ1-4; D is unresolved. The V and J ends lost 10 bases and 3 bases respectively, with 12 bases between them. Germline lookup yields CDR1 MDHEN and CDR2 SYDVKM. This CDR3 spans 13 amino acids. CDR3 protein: CAIGPGANEKLFF. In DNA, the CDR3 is TGTGCCATCGGCCCCGGGGCTAATGAAAAACTGTTTTTT.

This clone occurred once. Here the CDR3 DNA reads TGTGCCAGCAGCCAGGATGGAGCTAACTATGGCTACACCTTC. Translating gives CASSQDGANYGYTF. The V call is TRBV3-1 (or the pseudogene TRBV3-2), the J call TRBJ1-2; D not certain. Trimming removed 3 bases at V and 0 bases at J, with 8 bases between. There are 14 residues in the CDR3. Germline assignment: CDR1 LGHDT and CDR2 YNNKEL (reference sequence).

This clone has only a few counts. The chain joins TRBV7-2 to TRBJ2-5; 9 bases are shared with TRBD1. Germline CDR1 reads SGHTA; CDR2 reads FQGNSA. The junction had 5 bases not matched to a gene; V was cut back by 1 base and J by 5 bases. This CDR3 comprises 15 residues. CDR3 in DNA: TGTGCCAGCAGCTTAGGGGGACAGGGCAAGGAGACCCAGTACTTC. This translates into CASSLGGQGKETQYF.

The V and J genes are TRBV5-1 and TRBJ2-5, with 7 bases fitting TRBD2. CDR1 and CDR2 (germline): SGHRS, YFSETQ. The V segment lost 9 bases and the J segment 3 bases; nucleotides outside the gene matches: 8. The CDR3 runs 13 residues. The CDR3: CATSNGGKETQYF. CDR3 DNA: TGCGCCACTTCAAACGGGGGGAAAGAGACCCAGTACTTC.

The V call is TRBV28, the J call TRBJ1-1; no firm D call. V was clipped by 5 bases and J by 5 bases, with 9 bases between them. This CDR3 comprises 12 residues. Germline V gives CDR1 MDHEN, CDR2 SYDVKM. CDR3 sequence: CASSPGSTEAFF. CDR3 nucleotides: TGTGCCAGCAGTCCGGGTTCGACTGAAGCTTTCTTT.

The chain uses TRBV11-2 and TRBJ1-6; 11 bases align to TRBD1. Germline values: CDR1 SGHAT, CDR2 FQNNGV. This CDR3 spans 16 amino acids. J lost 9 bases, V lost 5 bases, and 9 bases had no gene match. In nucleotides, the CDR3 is TGTGCCAGCAGCGCCACCGGGACAGGGGGTTTTTCACCCCTCCACTTT. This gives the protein CASSATGTGGFSPLHF.

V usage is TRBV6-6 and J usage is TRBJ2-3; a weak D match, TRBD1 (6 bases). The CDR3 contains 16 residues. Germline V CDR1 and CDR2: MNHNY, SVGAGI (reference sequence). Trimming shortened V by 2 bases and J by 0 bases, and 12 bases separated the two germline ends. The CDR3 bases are TGTGCCAGCAGTTACACCCGGACAGTCAGCACAGATACGCAGTATTTT. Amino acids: CASSYTRTVSTDTQYF.

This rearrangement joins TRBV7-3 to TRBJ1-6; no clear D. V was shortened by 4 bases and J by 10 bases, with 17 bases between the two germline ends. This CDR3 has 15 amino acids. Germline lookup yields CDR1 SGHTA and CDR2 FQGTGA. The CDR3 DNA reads TGTGCCAGCAGCTCCAGAGGGCCAACCGGATCACCCCTCCACTTT. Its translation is CASSSRGPTGSPLHF. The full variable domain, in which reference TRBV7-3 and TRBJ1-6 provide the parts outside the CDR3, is GAGVSQTPSNKVTEKGKYVELRCDPISGHTALYWYRQSLGQGPEFLIYFQGTGAADDSGLPNDRFFAVRPEGSVSTLKIQRTERGDSAVYLCASSSRGPTGSPLHFGNGTRLTVT.

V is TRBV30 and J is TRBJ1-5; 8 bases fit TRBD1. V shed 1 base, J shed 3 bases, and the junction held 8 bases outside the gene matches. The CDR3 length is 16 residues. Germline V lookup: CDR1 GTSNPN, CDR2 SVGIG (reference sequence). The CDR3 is CAWSGGSGGYNQPQHF. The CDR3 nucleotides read TGTGCCTGGAGTGGGGGCTCAGGGGGCTACAATCAGCCCCAGCATTTT.

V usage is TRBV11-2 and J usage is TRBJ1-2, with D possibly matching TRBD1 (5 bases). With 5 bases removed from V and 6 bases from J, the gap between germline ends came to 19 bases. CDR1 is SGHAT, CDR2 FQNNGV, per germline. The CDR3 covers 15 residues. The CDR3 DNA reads TGTGCCAGCAGCCCGAATTCCGGGGCGGGGGATGGCTACACCTTC. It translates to CASSPNSGAGDGYTF.

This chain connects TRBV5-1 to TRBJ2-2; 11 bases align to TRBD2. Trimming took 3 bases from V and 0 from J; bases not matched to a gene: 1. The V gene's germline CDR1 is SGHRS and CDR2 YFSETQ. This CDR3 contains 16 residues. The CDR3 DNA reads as TGCGCCAGCAGCTCGGGACTAGCGGCGAACACCGGGGAGCTGTTTTTT. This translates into CASSSGLAANTGELFF.

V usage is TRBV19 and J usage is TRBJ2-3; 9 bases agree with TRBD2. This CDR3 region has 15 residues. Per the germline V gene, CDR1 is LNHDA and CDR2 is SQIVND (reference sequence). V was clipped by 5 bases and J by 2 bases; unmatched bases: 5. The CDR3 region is CASSPAGGLTDTQYF. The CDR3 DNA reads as TGTGCCAGTAGTCCAGCGGGGGGACTCACAGATACGCAGTATTTT.

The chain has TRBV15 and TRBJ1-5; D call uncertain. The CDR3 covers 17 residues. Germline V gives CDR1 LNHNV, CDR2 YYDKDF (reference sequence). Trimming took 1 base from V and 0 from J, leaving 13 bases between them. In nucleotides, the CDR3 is TGTGCCACCAGCAGAGGCCGAGAGTCCTATAGCAATCAGCCCCAGCATTTT. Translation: CATSRGRESYSNQPQHF.

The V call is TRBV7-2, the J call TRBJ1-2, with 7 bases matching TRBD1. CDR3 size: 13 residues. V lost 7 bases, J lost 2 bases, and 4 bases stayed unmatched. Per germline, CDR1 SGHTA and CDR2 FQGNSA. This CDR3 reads CASTMGQNYGYTF. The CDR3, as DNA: TGTGCCAGCACGATGGGACAGAACTATGGCTACACCTTC.

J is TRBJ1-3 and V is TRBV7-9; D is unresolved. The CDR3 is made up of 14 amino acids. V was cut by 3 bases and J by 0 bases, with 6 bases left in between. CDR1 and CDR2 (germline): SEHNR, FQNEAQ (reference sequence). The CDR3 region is CASSFIYSGNTIYF. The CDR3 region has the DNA TGTGCCAGCAGCTTTATATACTCTGGAAACACCATATATTTT. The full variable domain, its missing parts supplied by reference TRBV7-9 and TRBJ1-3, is DTGVSQNPRHKITKRGQNVTFRCDPISEHNRLYWYRQTLGQGPEFLTYFQNEAQLEKSRLLSDRFSAERPKGSFSTLEIQRTEQGDSAMYLCASSFIYSGNTIYFGEGSWLTVV.

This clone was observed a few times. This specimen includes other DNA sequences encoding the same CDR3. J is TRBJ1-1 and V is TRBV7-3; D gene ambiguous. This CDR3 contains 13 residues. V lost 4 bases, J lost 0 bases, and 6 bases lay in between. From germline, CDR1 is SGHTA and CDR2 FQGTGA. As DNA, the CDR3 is TGTGCCAGCAGCTCCCGGGTGAACACTGAAGCTTTCTTT. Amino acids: CASSSRVNTEAFF. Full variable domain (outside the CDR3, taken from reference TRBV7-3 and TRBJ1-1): GAGVSQTPSNKVTEKGKYVELRCDPISGHTALYWYRQSLGQGPEFLIYFQGTGAADDSGLPNDRFFAVRPEGSVSTLKIQRTERGDSAVYLCASSSRVNTEAFFGQGTRLTVV.

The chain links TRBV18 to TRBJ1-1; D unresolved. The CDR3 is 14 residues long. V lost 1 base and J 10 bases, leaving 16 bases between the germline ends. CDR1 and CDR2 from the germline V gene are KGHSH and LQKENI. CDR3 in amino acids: CASSPQSTPEGAFF. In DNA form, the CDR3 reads TGTGCCAGCTCACCACAATCGACTCCCGAGGGAGCTTTCTTT.

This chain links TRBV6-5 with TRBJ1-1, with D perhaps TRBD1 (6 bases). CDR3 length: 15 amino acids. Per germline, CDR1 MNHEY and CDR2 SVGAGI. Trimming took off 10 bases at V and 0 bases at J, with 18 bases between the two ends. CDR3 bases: TGTGCCACCCAGTTGGGGGCCGAAATGAACACTGAAGCTTTCTTT. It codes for CATQLGAEMNTEAFF.

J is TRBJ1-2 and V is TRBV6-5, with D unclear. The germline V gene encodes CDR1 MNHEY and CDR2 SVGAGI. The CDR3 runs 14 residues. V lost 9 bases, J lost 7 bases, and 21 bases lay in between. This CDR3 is CASQPFSLRGGYTF. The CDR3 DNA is TGTGCCAGTCAACCATTTTCTCTCCGGGGTGGCTACACCTTC.

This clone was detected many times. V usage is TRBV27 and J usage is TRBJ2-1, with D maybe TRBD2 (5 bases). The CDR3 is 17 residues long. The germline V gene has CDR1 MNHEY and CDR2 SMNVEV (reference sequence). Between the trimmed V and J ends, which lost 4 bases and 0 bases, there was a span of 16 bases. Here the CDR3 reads CASSSPHAGDSYNEQFF. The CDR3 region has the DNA TGTGCCAGCAGTTCCCCTCACGCCGGGGACTCCTACAATGAGCAGTTCTTC.

Written as DNA, the CDR3 is TGTGCCAGCAGCAAAGAAGACAGGGAATTTGGCACAGATACGCAGTATTTT. Its translation is CASSKEDREFGTDTQYF. This chain uses TRBV21-1 with TRBJ2-3; TRBD1 reflects the table's D call only, with no check against the DNA. TRBV21-1 is a documented pseudogene. The CDR3 loop spans 17 amino acids.

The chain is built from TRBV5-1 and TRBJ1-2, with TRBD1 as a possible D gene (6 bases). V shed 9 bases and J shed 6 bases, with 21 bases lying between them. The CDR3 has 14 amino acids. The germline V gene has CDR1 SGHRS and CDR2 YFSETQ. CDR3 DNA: TGCGCCACCAGGGAAAATCCGGGGGGCGATGGCTACACCTTC. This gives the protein CATRENPGGDGYTF.

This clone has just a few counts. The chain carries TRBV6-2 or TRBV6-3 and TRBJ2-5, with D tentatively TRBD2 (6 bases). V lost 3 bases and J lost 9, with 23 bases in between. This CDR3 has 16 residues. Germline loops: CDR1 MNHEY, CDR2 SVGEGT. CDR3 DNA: TGTGCCAGCAGTTATCTCCGAGCGGACGGGGGAAAATCCCAGTACTTC. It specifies CASSYLRADGGKSQYF.

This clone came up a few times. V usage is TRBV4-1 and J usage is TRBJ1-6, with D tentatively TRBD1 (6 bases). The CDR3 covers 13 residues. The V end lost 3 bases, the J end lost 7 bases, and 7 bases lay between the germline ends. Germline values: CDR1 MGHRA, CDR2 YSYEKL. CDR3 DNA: TGCGCCAGCAGCCAGGGACACAATTCACCCCTCCACTTT. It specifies CASSQGHNSPLHF.

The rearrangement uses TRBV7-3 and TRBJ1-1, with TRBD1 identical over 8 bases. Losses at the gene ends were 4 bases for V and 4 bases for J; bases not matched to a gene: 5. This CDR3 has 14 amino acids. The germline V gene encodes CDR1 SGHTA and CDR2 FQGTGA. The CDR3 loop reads CASSSTGVGTEAFF. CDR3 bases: TGTGCCAGCAGCTCGACAGGGGTTGGCACTGAAGCTTTCTTT.

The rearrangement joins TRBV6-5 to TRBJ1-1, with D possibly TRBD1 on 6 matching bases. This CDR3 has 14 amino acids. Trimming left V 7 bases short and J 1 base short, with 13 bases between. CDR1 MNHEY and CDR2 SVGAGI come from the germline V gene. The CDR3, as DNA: TGTGCCAGCACGTCCGACAGGACGAACACTGAAGCTTTCTTT. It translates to CASTSDRTNTEAFF.

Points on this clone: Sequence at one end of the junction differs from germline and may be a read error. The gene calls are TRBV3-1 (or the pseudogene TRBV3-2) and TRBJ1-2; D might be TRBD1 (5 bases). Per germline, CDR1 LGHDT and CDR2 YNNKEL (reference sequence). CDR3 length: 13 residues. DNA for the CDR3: TGTGCTAGCAGCCACCAAGGGGACTATGGCCACACCTTC. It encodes CASSHQGDYGHTF.